The source of this T cell receptor (beta chain) is a study of blood T cell repertoires in COVID-19. Across the whole study: T cells, B-cell-depleted T cells, or PBMCs provided the cDNA or gDNA that served as material.

Authors' data handling: Estimation of nucleated cell counts relied on the amplification of reference gene primers. Data came from immunoSEQ multiplex PCR; TCRdb stores just in-frame clones and leaves some out. That table supplies the V and J calls and clone size; D and trimming were determined from the DNA. The sample shows roughly 120,000 clones, approximately 87% of them seen only once. The receptor was isolated from a man aged 65 to 79 who had recovered from COVID-19. Sequencing was performed on peripheral blood.

The CDR3 coding sequence is TGTGCCATCCCAGGGGGACACCAGAACACTGAAGCTTTCTTT. This sequence encodes CAIPGGHQNTEAFF. This chain joins TRBV21-1 and TRBJ1-1; the table names TRBD1, a call not compared with the DNA. TRBV21-1 constitutes a pseudogene. The CDR3 spans 14 residues.